A selection of T cell receptor beta chains follows, all from one sample in a study of type 1 regulatory T cells. TCRdb called the reads again in MiXCR, with one record for every CDR3 protein. There are 80,000 to 100,000 distinct CDR3 sequences in the sample; about 28% occur only once, and approximately 2.2% lies in the top ten. The sample was CD4+ T cells, either the whole sample or a sorted fraction (not recorded which). The receptors here all came from a human donor in good health. Both conserved end residues are part of each CDR3.

v_call cdr3_aa
TRBV20-1 CSALPRDGDQPQHF
TRBV20-1 CSASYSSYEQYF
TRBV7-9 CASSPDRLQFF
TRBV24-1 CATSDLLGDQALSYNEQFF
TRBV9 CASSVGLAEFFISYEQYF
TRBV9 CASSPTLGWAQETQYF
TRBV20-1 CSADGGSGTYNEQFF
TRBV7-9 CASSQGLGRGGYEQYF
TRBV20-1 CSASLPSGNEQYF
TRBV28 CASSLGAGVYSDTQYF
TRBV20-1 CSARRAGQWNEQYF
TRBV20-1 CSATGNSYEQYF
TRBV7-6 CASSRNPGLPTDTQYF
TRBV20-1 CSAREWDGEAYGYTF
TRBV29-1 CSVQIGLPNYGYTF
TRBV7-2 CASSPGAQLNQPQHF
TRBV12-5 CASGPWTGLVETQYF
TRBV15 CATSRGGDSNQPQHF
TRBV24-1 CATSDGGQGQNIQYF
TRBV20-1 CSAFVGGLISYEQYF
TRBV7-9 CASAKGVVTDTQYF
TRBV29-1 CSVVLGQEQYF
TRBV25-1 CASSDRGLAGNNEQFF
TRBV6-2/TRBV6-3 CASRGMWGEQFF
TRBV6-2/TRBV6-3 CASTDRWEGHGYTF
TRBV15 CATSRDPGTSGRWETQYF
TRBV6-1 CASSRGGTVQNIQYF
TRBV5-1 CASSYGLKETQYF
TRBV2 CASSDSSALGTQYF
TRBV20-1 CSARVGYDYEQYF
TRBV10-2 CASSDSAGGVSRTDTQYF
TRBV29-1 CSVASGRASEQFF
TRBV27 CASRRPGQGETQYF
TRBV6-2/TRBV6-3 CASSYSRGQFTDTQYF
TRBV5-1 CASSPGTGNSYEQYF
TRBV6-1 CASSWGVADRNQPQHF
TRBV12-3/TRBV12-4 CASRPSRGRNTDTQYF
TRBV5-1 CASSEVGATQYF
TRBV20-1 CSADSYEQYF
TRBV7-2 CASSSTGTSYYNEQFF
TRBV5-1 CASSWGQGSVTNEKLFF
TRBV20-1 CSAARDSDAKQFF
TRBV7-8 CASSLLIGANEKLFF
TRBV30 CAWSGTIQETQYF
TRBV7-2 CASRMDRVKGYTF
TRBV10-3 CAIKGAFSTDTQYF
TRBV5-4 CASSRQVYNEQFF
TRBV3-1 CASSQDGTSGRRADTQYF